One TCR beta chain is described in this entry. The antigen is unknown. The germline V gene encodes CDR1 ENHRY and CDR2 SYGVKD. The CDR3 is 12 residues long. The V gene lost 9 bases and the J gene lost 5 bases, with 12 bases spanning the gap. TCRdb called the RT-PCR reads again in MiXCR, with one record for every CDR3 protein. Here the sample spans roughly 520,000 distinct CDR3 sequences, 25% being singletons. This record belongs to a study of response to subunit inactivated influenza vaccine. Notes on the study in general: T cells newly recruited by each seasonal influenza vaccination are few, the authors suggested.

The chain links TRBV10-3 to TRBJ2-3; tentatively, D is TRBD2 (5 bases). Specimen: CD4+ T cells sorted from PBMCs, collected around 5 days after vaccination. The origin of this receptor is a man over 45 who received an inactivated influenza vaccine. CDR3 loop: CAMARDQDTQYF. The CDR3 nucleotides are TGTGCCATGGCGAGGGATCAAGATACGCAGTATTTT.